This T cell receptor (beta chain) was observed in a study of Ad26.COV2.S vaccination and SARS-CoV-2 variants. Study summary: A COV1001 Ad26.COV2.S trial-arm participant provided the sample. Ad26.COV2.S, an intramuscular injection, was given once or twice 56 days apart.

Assay: immunoSEQ multiplex PCR; the TCRdb copy retains only in-frame clones and omits some. Among nearly 400,000 clones listed, 75% to 90% were seen once. This clone was detected once. The CDR3 length is 15 residues. The trim removed 0 bases at V and 8 bases at J, leaving 7 bases unmatched. Germline V lookup: CDR1 SGHRS, CDR2 YFSETQ. As to treatment: roughly 18 received Ad26.COV2.S at low or high dose, single or two shots; roughly five received placebo; per-sample allocation not given. Material that was analyzed had been drawn on day 63 after the first vaccine or placebo injection. Adults aged 18-55 years in Boston included the donor.

Source: peripheral blood, taken in a trial of Ad26.COV2.S vaccine versus placebo. The chain recombines TRBV5-1 with TRBJ2-1; 8 bases match TRBD1. This sequence originates from a person between 18 and 65 years old who received the Ad26.COV2.S COVID-19 vaccine or a placebo. The CDR3 here is CASSLDGQGFDEQFF. CDR3 sequence (DNA): TGCGCCAGCAGCTTGGATGGACAGGGCTTCGATGAGCAGTTCTTC.